This T cell receptor beta chain was observed in a study of CD8 T cells in Susac syndrome. TEMRA cells underwent FACS enrichment and CD8+ and CD4+ T cells underwent negative isolation. The CDR3 is 14 amino acids. The V segment lost 5 bases and the J segment 3 bases; nucleotides outside the gene matches: 2. CDR1 is SGHTA and CDR2 is FQGTGA in the germline V gene. Random-hexamer reverse transcription was applied to about 0.45 to 1 ug RNA. Amplification of TCR beta CDR3 across 54 Vbeta and 13 Jbeta was performed with immunoSEQ multiplex PCR. TCRdb called the immunoSEQ multiplex PCR reads again in MiXCR, with one record for every CDR3 protein. Among about 120,000 distinct CDR3 sequences listed, just under 95% were seen once.

Source material: CD4+ T cells from PBMCs. The sequence came from a human donor with multiple sclerosis. This chain links TRBV7-3 with TRBJ2-5; 11 bases agree with TRBD1. CDR3 loop: CASSRDRGEETQYF. Written as DNA, the CDR3 is TGTGCCAGCAGCAGGGACAGGGGGGAAGAGACCCAGTACTTC.